The 31 T cell receptor beta chains in this list originate from one sample, sequenced in a study of T cell repertoires in cytomegalovirus infection (dated by TCRdb to between 2018 and 2021). TCRdb lists the instrument as Illumina HiSeq 1500. The public reads were quality trimmed at Q25 with fastp and then assembled into clones with MiXCR by TCRdb, keeping productive beta chains. Rows matching on CDR3 protein sequence are summarized as one entry with the most common DNA and genes. This sample gives around 330,000 distinct CDR3 sequences in total; roughly a sixth of them show up just once. Around 11% of the sample rests with the top ten. Material for sequencing was PBMCs. The receptors come from a human donor in good health (CMV status not recorded). Some clones in this sample may be carry-over from other donors' samples.

This clonotype was counted ten times or more. The rearrangement joins TRBV10-3 to TRBJ2-1; TRBD1 or TRBD2 may be the D gene (5 bases each). Per germline, CDR1 ENHRY and CDR2 SYGVKD. V was trimmed by 7 bases and J by 2 bases, leaving 9 bases between them. The CDR3 runs to 13 residues. The CDR3 DNA reads TGTGCCATCAACGAGGGACCCTACAATGAGCAGTTCTTC. It translates to CAINEGPYNEQFF.

This clonotype was seen a few times. The chain employs TRBV28 and TRBJ1-5, with D uncertain. Germline V CDR1 and CDR2: MDHEN, SYDVKM. This CDR3 comprises 12 residues. V was trimmed by 6 bases and J by 6 bases, leaving 9 bases between them. Here the CDR3 DNA reads TGTGCCAGCAGACTGGCGGGTCAGCCCCAGCATTTT. This encodes CASRLAGQPQHF.

The rearrangement links TRBV20-1 to TRBJ1-1; TRBD1 aligns across 8 bases. V gave up 1 base and J gave up 5 bases; unmatched junction bases: 18. Germline V gene sequence: CDR1 DFQATT, CDR2 SNEGSKA (reference sequence). This CDR3 region has 18 residues. This CDR3 is CSARVFPDRAGVRTEAFF. The CDR3 nucleotides are TGCAGTGCTAGAGTGTTCCCGGACAGGGCGGGCGTAAGGACTGAAGCTTTCTTT.

The rearrangement joins TRBV12-3 or TRBV12-4 to TRBJ2-7, with D unresolved. V was clipped by 1 base and J by 4 bases, with 11 bases between them. This CDR3 region has 14 residues. The CDR3 coding sequence is TGTGCCAGCAGTTTAGGCTCCACTGGGTACGAGCAGTACTTC. Amino acid sequence: CASSLGSTGYEQYF.

In its sample, this clonotype was seen a few times. This chain joins TRBV3-1 and TRBJ1-2; the match to TRBD1 covers 9 bases. Germline CDR1 reads LGHDT; CDR2 reads YNNKEL (reference sequence). CDR3 length: 19 residues. Trimming removed 4 bases from V and 2 bases from J; junction bases left unmatched: 17. The CDR3 spells CASSPEPGTGIFGNYGYTF. The CDR3 nucleotides read TGTGCCAGCAGCCCCGAACCCGGGACAGGGATTTTTGGGAACTATGGCTACACCTTC.

The chain has TRBV7-6 and TRBJ2-3; D possibly corresponds to TRBD1 (6 bases). Germline V gene lookup returns CDR1 SGHVS and CDR2 FNYEAQ. This CDR3 is built from 14 residues. The germline V and J ends were trimmed by 0 bases and 5 bases, with 9 bases remaining between them. The CDR3 sequence: CASSLAGAEDTQYF. CDR3 in DNA: TGTGCCAGCAGCTTAGCGGGGGCCGAAGATACGCAGTATTTT.

This clonotype was counted a few times. J is TRBJ2-3 and V is TRBV3-1; D gene uncertain. V lost 4 bases, J lost 2 bases, and 13 bases lay in between. The CDR3 runs 15 residues. The V gene's germline CDR1 is LGHDT and CDR2 YNNKEL (reference sequence). The CDR3 sequence is CASSPQPPFTDTQYF. CDR3 coding DNA: TGTGCCAGCAGCCCTCAGCCCCCCTTCACAGATACGCAGTATTTT.

This clonotype was recorded a few times. The chain employs TRBV10-3 and TRBJ1-2, with D hard to call. The V gene's germline CDR1 is ENHRY and CDR2 SYGVKD. Trimming left V 0 bases short and J 8 bases short, with 13 bases between. This CDR3 is 14 amino acids long. The CDR3 DNA follows: TGTGCCATCAGTGAGTCTCTGGATCGGATAGGCTACACCTTC. As protein: CAISESLDRIGYTF.

This clonotype was picked up a small number of times. J is TRBJ2-5 and V is TRBV27, with D possibly matching TRBD1 (6 bases). Trimming cost V 6 bases and J 7 bases, with 15 bases left between them. The CDR3 consists of 13 residues. Germline CDR1 reads MNHEY; CDR2 reads SMNVEV (reference sequence). CDR3 sequence reads: CASSPYRDGTQYF. For the CDR3, the DNA is TGTGCCAGCAGCCCTTACAGGGACGGGACCCAGTACTTC.

V usage is TRBV7-3 and J usage is TRBJ1-1, with D tentatively TRBD1 (5 bases). The CDR3 is made up of 13 amino acids. Germline values: CDR1 SGHTA, CDR2 FQGTGA. With 7 bases removed from V and 11 bases from J, the gap between germline ends came to 20 bases. CDR3 region: CASTSPPVSGAFF. In DNA form, the CDR3 reads TGTGCCAGCACCTCTCCCCCAGTCTCAGGGGCTTTCTTT.

In this sample, this clonotype turned up many times. The chain employs TRBV7-6 and TRBJ1-1; D might be TRBD1 (5 bases). Germline V gives CDR1 SGHVS, CDR2 FNYEAQ. The length of the CDR3 is 15 residues. Trimming removed 1 base from V and 7 bases from J, with 16 bases in between. CDR3: CASSLERAGTDEAFF. The CDR3 DNA reads TGTGCCAGCAGCTTAGAGAGGGCAGGGACGGATGAAGCTTTCTTT.

Many counts were recorded for this clonotype. The chain joins TRBV6-2 or TRBV6-3 to TRBJ2-1, with D perhaps TRBD1 (6 bases). The CDR3 spans 19 residues. The germline V gene has CDR1 MNHEY and CDR2 SVGEGT. With 6 bases removed from V and 7 bases from J, the gap between germline ends came to 31 bases. The DNA for the CDR3 is TGTGCCAGCAGCTCTACAGGGAACTGGGCTAGTAAGGTTTTAAATGAGCAGTTCTTC. It translates to CASSSTGNWASKVLNEQFF.

J is TRBJ2-4 and V is TRBV3-1; 7 nucleotides align to TRBD1. The trim removed 1 base at V and 7 bases at J, leaving 7 bases unmatched. Germline CDR1 reads LGHDT; CDR2 reads YNNKEL (reference sequence). The CDR3 extends over 15 amino acids. This chain's CDR3 is CASSQGSGGVNIQYF. For the CDR3, the DNA is TGTGCCAGCAGCCAAGGGTCAGGGGGAGTGAACATTCAGTACTTC.

This clonotype was recorded many times. This chain connects TRBV28 to TRBJ1-2; no reliable D call. The CDR3 is 14 residues long. Germline CDR1 and CDR2: MDHEN and SYDVKM. Trimming removed 10 bases from V and 6 bases from J, with 21 bases in between. DNA of the CDR3: TGTGCCATCCTAAAGGGCGAGGGTGGGAATGGCTACACCTTC. This encodes CAILKGEGGNGYTF.

This chain uses TRBV3-1 with TRBJ2-5, with 9 bases aligning to TRBD2. Unmatched junction bases numbered 3, after V lost 0 bases and J lost 1 base. Germline CDR1 and CDR2: LGHDT and YNNKEL (reference sequence). The CDR3 covers 16 residues. DNA of the CDR3: TGTGCCAGCAGCCAAGAGGGACTAGCCTTCCAAGAGACCCAGTACTTC. This gives the protein CASSQEGLAFQETQYF.

In its sample, this clonotype was seen a few times. The chain joins TRBV12-3 or TRBV12-4 to TRBJ1-5, with 7 positions matching TRBD1. The CDR3 totals 13 residues. V gave up 5 bases and J gave up 5 bases; unmatched junction bases: 3. CDR3 DNA: TGTGCCAGCAGTAAAGACAGGGATCAGCCCCAGCATTTT. Its translation: CASSKDRDQPQHF.

The J gene is TRBJ1-4, the V gene TRBV29-1; D call uncertain. V was shortened by 7 bases and J by 8 bases, with 14 bases between the two germline ends. This CDR3 comprises 12 residues. Germline-derived CDR1 and CDR2 are SQVTM and ANQGSEA. CDR3 sequence reads: CSGLEGAEKLFF. The CDR3 DNA is TGCAGCGGGCTGGAGGGCGCGGAAAAACTGTTTTTT. The full variable domain, with the rest looked up from reference TRBV29-1 and TRBJ1-4, is SAVISQKPSRDICQRGTSLTIQCQVDSQVTMMFWYRQQPGQSLTLIATANQGSEATYESGFVIDKFPISRPNLTFSTLTVSNMSPEDSSIYLCSGLEGAEKLFFGSGTQLSVL.

This clonotype was observed at least ten times. The J gene is TRBJ1-1, the V gene TRBV7-2; D is unclear. The ends were cut back, 5 bases at V and 0 bases at J, with 13 bases in the middle. The CDR3 is 15 amino acids. Germline assignment: CDR1 SGHTA and CDR2 FQGNSA. CDR3 sequence: CASSKAGGMNTEAFF. Written as DNA, the CDR3 is TGTGCCAGCAGCAAAGCCGGCGGAATGAACACTGAAGCTTTCTTT.

The table lists this clonotype with a few counts. This chain joins TRBV28 and TRBJ2-2, with D possibly TRBD2 on 5 matching bases. Germline V CDR1 and CDR2: MDHEN, SYDVKM. V was cut by 7 bases and J by 7 bases, with 13 bases left in between. The CDR3 totals 13 residues. CDR3 protein: CASIGGVNGELFF. The CDR3 bases are TGTGCCAGCATCGGAGGAGTCAACGGGGAGCTGTTTTTT.

The chain carries TRBV5-6 and TRBJ2-5, with D possibly matching TRBD1 (5 bases). The CDR3 runs to 17 residues. Germline loops: CDR1 SGHDT, CDR2 YYEEEE. Trimming shortened V by 4 bases and J by 5 bases, and 24 bases separated the two germline ends. Here the CDR3 reads CASSPIAKMGQGETQYF. Written as DNA, the CDR3 is TGTGCCAGCAGCCCGATCGCGAAAATGGGGCAAGGGGAGACCCAGTACTTC.

The chain joins TRBV20-1 to TRBJ1-6, with TRBD1 identical over 8 bases. Unmatched junction bases numbered 6, after V lost 5 bases and J lost 0 bases. Germline V gene sequence: CDR1 DFQATT, CDR2 SNEGSKA (reference sequence). The CDR3 is made up of 16 amino acids. CDR3 amino acids: CSAPYRGSSYNSPLHF. In DNA form, the CDR3 reads TGCAGTGCTCCTTACAGGGGGAGCTCCTATAATTCACCCCTCCACTTT.

This clonotype was observed a few times. J is TRBJ2-7 and V is TRBV20-1; 13 bases line up with TRBD2. The length of the CDR3 is 16 residues. CDR1 and CDR2 (germline): DFQATT, SNEGSKA (reference sequence). The V segment lost 4 bases and the J segment 1 base; nucleotides outside the gene matches: 7. Written as DNA, the CDR3 is TGCAGTGCTACCGGGACTAGCGGGGCGGCGTCCTACGAGCAGTACTTC. Its translation is CSATGTSGAASYEQYF.

To note about this clonotype: At one boundary the junction diverges from the germline segment, which might be a read error. The rearrangement uses TRBV14 and TRBJ2-1; a possible D gene is TRBD1 (6 bases). The CDR3 covers 13 residues. Germline V CDR1 and CDR2: SGHDN, FVKESK. The CDR3 sequence: CASSQDQGYKQSF. CDR3 nucleotide sequence: TGTGCCAGCAGCCAAGATCAGGGGTATAAGCAGTCCTTC.

This clonotype was observed a few times. The gene calls are TRBV20-1 and TRBJ2-3; TRBD2 matches 10 bases. This CDR3 contains 18 residues. Losses at the gene ends were 0 bases for V and 3 bases for J; bases not matched to a gene: 12. Germline CDR1 DFQATT, CDR2 SNEGSKA (reference sequence). CDR3 sequence (DNA): TGCAGTGCTAGAGATTTTGCCCTAGCGGGGGAGGGTACAGATACGCAGTATTTT. Translation gives CSARDFALAGEGTDTQYF.

The rearrangement joins TRBV6-2 or TRBV6-3 to TRBJ2-5; 7 bases agree with TRBD1. The CDR3 has 15 amino acids. The trim removed 6 bases at V and 3 bases at J, leaving 10 bases unmatched. Germline CDR1 reads MNHEY; CDR2 reads SVGEGT. CDR3 nucleotides: TGTGCCAGCAGGTCCGACAGGGTCGGGGAAGAGACCCAGTACTTC. Translation gives CASRSDRVGEETQYF.

The CDR3 is CASRYTERGTEAFF. CDR3 in DNA: TGTGCCAGCAGATACACAGAACGGGGCACTGAAGCTTTCTTT. The chain has TRBV6-6 and TRBJ1-1; D gene uncertain. CDR3 length: 14 amino acids. Deletions cut 6 bases from V and 4 bases from J, with 15 bases between. In germline, CDR1 is MNHNY, CDR2 SVGAGI (reference sequence).

This clonotype was seen ten or more times. The chain employs TRBV10-3 and TRBJ2-5; D is perhaps TRBD1 (5 bases). V lost 0 bases and J 1 base, leaving 9 bases between the germline ends. Per the germline V gene, CDR1 is ENHRY and CDR2 is SYGVKD. The CDR3 consists of 15 residues. The CDR3 DNA reads TGTGCCATCAGTGAGTCGTCGACAGTCCAAGAGACCCAGTACTTC. This encodes CAISESSTVQETQYF.

The chain carries TRBV27 and TRBJ1-6; D perhaps matches TRBD1 (5 bases). Trimming left V 0 bases short and J 11 bases short, with 14 bases between. CDR1 is MNHEY and CDR2 is SMNVEV in the germline V gene (reference sequence). The CDR3 consists of 15 residues. The CDR3, as DNA: TGTGCCAGCAGTTTATCGCCGGGACTAGGGGCACCCCTCCACTTT. It codes for CASSLSPGLGAPLHF.

The sample holds a few counts of this clonotype. The rearrangement links TRBV4-2 to TRBJ2-7, with a possible D match to TRBD1 (6 bases). Germline V gives CDR1 LGHNA, CDR2 YNFKEQ. V dropped 1 base and J dropped 2 bases, with 18 bases sitting between them. This CDR3 has 17 residues. The CDR3 DNA reads TGTGCCAGCAGCCAAGCCCCAGAATGGGGGCCCGCCTACGAGCAGTACTTC. Translated: CASSQAPEWGPAYEQYF.

This clonotype was counted at least ten times. The chain employs TRBV5-1 and TRBJ1-2, with no clear D. The CDR3 sequence is 12 residues long. Germline CDR1 and CDR2: SGHRS and YFSETQ. V lost 2 bases and J lost 8, with 10 bases in between. CDR3 in amino acids: CASSLEGRGYTF. In DNA form, the CDR3 reads TGCGCCAGCAGCTTAGAAGGTCGGGGCTACACCTTC.

This clonotype was counted only a few times. The chain carries TRBV12-3 or TRBV12-4 and TRBJ2-1; a possible D gene is TRBD2 (5 bases). Deletions cut 3 bases from V and 7 bases from J, with 10 bases between. This CDR3 has 13 residues. The CDR3 bases are TGTGCCAGCAGTTTTCCCGGACTGAATGAGCAGTTCTTC. This encodes CASSFPGLNEQFF.